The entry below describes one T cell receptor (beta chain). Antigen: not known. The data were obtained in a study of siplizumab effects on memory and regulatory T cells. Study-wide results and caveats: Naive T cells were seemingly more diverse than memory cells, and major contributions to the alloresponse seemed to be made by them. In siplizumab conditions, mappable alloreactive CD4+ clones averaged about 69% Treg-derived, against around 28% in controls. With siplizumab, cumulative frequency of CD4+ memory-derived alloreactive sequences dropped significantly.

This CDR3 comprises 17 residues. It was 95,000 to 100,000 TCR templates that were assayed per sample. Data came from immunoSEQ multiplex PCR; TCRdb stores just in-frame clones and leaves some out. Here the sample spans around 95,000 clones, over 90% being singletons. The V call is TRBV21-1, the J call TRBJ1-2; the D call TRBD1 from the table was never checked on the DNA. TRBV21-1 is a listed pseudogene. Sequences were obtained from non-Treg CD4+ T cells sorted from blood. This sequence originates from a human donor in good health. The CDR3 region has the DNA TGTGCCAGCAGCTTTTTCCGGAGGACAGGGTGGTTGGGAGGCTACACCTTC. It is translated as CASSFFRRTGWLGGYTF.